This T cell receptor (beta chain) derives from a study of blood T cell repertoires in COVID-19. Looking at the study overall: The United States, Italy and Spain provided the acute and convalescent COVID-19 samples. From T cells, B-cell-depleted T cells, or PBMCs came the material, which was cDNA or gDNA.

Germline trimming cut 0 bases from V and 4 bases from J; bases unmatched to any gene: 11. Germline V CDR1 and CDR2: SGHRS, YFSETQ. CDR3 length: 18 residues. TCRdb's table, derived via immunoSEQ multiplex PCR, lists solely in-frame clones and lacks some. The sample includes 350,000 to 400,000 clones, about 88% seen only once; the top ten take approximately 3.1%. Participants spanned ages about 18 to 90 years and resided in over 20 US areas. Categorization into cohorts depended on clinical history that participants reported. This TCR derives from a woman in her 30s who had recovered from COVID-19. The chain has TRBV5-1 and TRBJ2-7; TRBD2 matches 12 bases. The sequencing sample was made of PBMCs or T cells enriched from blood (not recorded which). This CDR3 is CASSLAGLAGNIWYEQYF. CDR3 DNA: TGCGCCAGCAGCTTGGCCGGACTAGCGGGAAACATTTGGTACGAGCAGTACTTC.